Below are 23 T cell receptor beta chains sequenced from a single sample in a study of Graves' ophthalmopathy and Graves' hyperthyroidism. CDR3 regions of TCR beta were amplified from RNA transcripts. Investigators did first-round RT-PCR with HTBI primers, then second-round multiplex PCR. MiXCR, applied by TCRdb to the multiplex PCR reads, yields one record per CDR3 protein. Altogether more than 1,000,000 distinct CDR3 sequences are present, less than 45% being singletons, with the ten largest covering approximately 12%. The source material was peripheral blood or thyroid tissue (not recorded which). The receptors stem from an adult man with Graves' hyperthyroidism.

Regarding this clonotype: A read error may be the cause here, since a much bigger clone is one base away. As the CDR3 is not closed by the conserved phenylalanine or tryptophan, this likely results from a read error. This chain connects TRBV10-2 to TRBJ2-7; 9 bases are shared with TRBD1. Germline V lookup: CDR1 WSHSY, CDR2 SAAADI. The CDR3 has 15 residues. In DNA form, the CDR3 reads TGTGCCAGCAGTTTATCGTGGGACAGGGCCTACGAGCAGTACCTC. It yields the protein CASSLSWDRAYEQYL.

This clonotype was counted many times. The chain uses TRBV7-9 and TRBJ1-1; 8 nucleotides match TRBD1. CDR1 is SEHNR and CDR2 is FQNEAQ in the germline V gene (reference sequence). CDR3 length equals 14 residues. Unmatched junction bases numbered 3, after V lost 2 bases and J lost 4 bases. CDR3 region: CASSLQGASTEAFF. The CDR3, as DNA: TGTGCCAGCAGCTTACAGGGGGCGAGCACTGAAGCTTTCTTT.

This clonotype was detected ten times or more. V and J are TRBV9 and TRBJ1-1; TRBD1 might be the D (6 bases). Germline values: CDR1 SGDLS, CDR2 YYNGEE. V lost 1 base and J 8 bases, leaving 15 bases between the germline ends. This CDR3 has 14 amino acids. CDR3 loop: CASSVRSTGTEAFF. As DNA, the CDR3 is TGTGCCAGCAGCGTAAGATCTACCGGGACAGAAGCTTTCTTT.

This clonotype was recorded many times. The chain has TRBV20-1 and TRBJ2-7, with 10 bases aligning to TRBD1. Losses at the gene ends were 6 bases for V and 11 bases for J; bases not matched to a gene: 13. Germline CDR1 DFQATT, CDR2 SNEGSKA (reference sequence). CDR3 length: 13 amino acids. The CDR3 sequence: CSADRDRGVDEYF. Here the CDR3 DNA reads TGCAGTGCCGACCGGGACAGGGGTGTGGACGAGTACTTC.

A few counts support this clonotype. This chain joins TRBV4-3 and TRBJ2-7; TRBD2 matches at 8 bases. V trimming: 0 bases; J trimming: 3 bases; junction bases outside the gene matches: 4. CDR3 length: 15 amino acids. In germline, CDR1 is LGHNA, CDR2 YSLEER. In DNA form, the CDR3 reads TGCGCCAGCAGCCAAGATCGACTAGCGAGCTACGAGCAGTACTTC. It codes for CASSQDRLASYEQYF.

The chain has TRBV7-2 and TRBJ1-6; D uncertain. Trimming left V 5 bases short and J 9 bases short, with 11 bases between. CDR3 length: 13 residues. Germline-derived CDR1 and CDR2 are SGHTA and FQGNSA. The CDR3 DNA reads TGTGCCAGCAGCCCGAGGACGGGTTCACCCCTCCACTTT. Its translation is CASSPRTGSPLHF.

CDR3 protein: CASSLGGTSGVETQYF. The DNA of the CDR3 is TGTGCCAGCAGCTTAGGTGGGACTAGCGGAGTAGAGACCCAGTACTTC. The gene calls are TRBV7-9 and TRBJ2-5; 11 positions match TRBD2. The trim removed 1 base at V and 4 bases at J, leaving 5 bases unmatched. Germline V lookup: CDR1 SEHNR, CDR2 FQNEAQ (reference sequence). The CDR3 consists of 16 residues.

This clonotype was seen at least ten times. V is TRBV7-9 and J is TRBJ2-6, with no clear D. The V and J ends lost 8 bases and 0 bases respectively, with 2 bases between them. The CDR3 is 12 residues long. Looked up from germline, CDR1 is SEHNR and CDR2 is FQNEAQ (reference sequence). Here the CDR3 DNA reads TGTGCCAGCCGCTCTGGGGCCAACGTCCTGACTTTC. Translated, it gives CASRSGANVLTF.

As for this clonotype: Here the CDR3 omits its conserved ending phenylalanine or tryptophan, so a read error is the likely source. The CDR3 DNA sequence: TGTGCCAGCGGCTTAGGTACTGGCGGCTATGGCTACACCCTC. It yields the protein CASGLGTGGYGYTL. This chain connects TRBV7-2 to TRBJ1-2, with D unresolved. The CDR3 spans 14 residues. The germline V gene encodes CDR1 SGHTA and CDR2 FQGNSA.

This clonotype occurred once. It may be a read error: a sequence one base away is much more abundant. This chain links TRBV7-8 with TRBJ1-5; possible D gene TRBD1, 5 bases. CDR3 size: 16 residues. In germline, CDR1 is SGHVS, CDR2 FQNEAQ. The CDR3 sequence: CTSSLGGGVSNQPQHF. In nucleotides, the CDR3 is TGTACCAGCAGCTTGGGGGGTGGGGTGAGCAATCAGCCCCAGCATTTT.

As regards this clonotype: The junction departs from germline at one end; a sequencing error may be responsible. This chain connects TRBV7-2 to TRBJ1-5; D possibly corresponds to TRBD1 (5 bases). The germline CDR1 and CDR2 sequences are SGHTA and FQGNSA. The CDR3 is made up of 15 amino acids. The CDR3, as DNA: TGCGCCAGCAGCCCACGCCAGTCAGGGATGGAGCCCCAGCATTTT. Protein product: CASSPRQSGMEPQHF. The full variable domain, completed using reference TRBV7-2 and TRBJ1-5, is GAGVSQSPSNKVTEKGKDVELRCDPISGHTALYWYRQSLGQGLEFLIYFQGNSAPDKSGLPSDRFSAERTGGSVSTLTIQRTQQEDSAVYLCASSPRQSGMEPQHFGDGTRLSIL.

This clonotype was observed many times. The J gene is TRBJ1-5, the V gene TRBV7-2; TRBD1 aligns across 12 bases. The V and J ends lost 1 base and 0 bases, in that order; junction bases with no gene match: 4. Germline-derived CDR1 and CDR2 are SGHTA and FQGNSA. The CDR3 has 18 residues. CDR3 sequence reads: CASSLVGTGGGSNQPQHF. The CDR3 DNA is TGTGCCAGCAGCTTAGTAGGGACAGGGGGCGGTAGCAATCAGCCCCAGCATTTT.

The CDR3 region has the DNA TGTGCCAGCGGCAGGGGGGACCCAGAAAAACTGTTTTTT. Translation gives CASGRGDPEKLFF. V and J are TRBV7-3 and TRBJ1-4; 7 bases are shared with TRBD1. The CDR3 is 13 residues long. The junction had 8 bases not matched to a gene; V was cut back by 8 bases and J by 8 bases. Germline-derived CDR1 and CDR2 are SGHTA and FQGTGA.

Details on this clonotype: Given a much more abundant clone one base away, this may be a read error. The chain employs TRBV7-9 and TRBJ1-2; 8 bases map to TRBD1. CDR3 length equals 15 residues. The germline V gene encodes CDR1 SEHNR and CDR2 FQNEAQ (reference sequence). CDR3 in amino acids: CASSLDRAAGDGYTF. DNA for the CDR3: TGCGCCAGCAGCCTGGACAGGGCCGCGGGAGATGGCTACACCTTC.

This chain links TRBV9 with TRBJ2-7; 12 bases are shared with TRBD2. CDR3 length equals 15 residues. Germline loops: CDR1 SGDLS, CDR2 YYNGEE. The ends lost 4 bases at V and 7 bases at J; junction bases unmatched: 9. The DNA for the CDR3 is TGTGCCAGCAGCCCAGGACTAGCGGGGAGAGAAGAGCAGTACTTC. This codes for CASSPGLAGREEQYF.

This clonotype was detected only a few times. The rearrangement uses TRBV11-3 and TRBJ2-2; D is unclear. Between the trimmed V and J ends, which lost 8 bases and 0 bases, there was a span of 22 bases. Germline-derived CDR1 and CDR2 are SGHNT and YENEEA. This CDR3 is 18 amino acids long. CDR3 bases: TGTGCCAGCGGCGGACCGAGTAGACAATCCACGAACACCGGGGAGCTGTTTTTT. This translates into CASGGPSRQSTNTGELFF.

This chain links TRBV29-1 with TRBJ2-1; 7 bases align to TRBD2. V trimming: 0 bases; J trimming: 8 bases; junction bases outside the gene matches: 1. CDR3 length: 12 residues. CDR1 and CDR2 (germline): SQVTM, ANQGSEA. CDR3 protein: CSVEEGGDEQFF. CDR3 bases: TGCAGCGTTGAAGAGGGGGGGGATGAGCAGTTCTTC.

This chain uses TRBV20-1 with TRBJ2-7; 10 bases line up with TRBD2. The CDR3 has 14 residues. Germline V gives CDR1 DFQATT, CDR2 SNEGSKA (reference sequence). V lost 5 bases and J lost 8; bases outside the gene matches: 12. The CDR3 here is CSALTAASGSQQYF. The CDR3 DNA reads TGCAGTGCTCTCACCGCGGCTAGCGGGAGTCAGCAGTACTTC.

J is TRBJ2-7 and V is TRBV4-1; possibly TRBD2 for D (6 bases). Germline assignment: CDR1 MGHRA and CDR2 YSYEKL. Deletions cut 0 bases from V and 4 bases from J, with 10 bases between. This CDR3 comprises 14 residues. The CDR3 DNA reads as TGCGCCAGCAGCCAAGAATATCTAGCGTACGAGCAGTACTTC. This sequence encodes CASSQEYLAYEQYF.

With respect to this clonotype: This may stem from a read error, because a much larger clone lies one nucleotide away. The CDR3 protein is CVSRSARGGSNQPQHF. CDR3 DNA: TGTGTCAGCAGATCTGCCCGGGGGGGTAGCAATCAGCCCCAGCATTTT. This chain joins TRBV5-6 and TRBJ1-5, with D possibly being TRBD1 (5 bases). Germline CDR1 SGHDT, CDR2 YYEEEE. The CDR3 totals 16 residues.

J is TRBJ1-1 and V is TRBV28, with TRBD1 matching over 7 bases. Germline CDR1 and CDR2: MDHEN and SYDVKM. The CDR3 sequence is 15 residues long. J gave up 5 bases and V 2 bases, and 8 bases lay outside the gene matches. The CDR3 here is CASSLRGGEGTEAFF. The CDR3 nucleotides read TGTGCCAGCAGTTTAAGAGGGGGCGAAGGGACTGAAGCTTTCTTT.

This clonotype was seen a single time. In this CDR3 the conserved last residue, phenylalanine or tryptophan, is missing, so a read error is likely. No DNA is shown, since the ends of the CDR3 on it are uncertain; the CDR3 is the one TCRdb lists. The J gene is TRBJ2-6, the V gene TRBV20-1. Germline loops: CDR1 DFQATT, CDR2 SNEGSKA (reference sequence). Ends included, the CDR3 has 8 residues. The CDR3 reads CSASEVTS.

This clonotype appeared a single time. The CDR3: CASSLLIGEKTQYF. CDR3 bases: TGCGCCAGCAGCTTGCTTATTGGGGAAAAGACCCAGTACTTC. The chain combines TRBV5-1 with TRBJ2-5; no clear D gene. Trimming shortened V by 1 base and J by 6 bases, and 13 bases separated the two germline ends. CDR1 is SGHRS and CDR2 is YFSETQ in the germline V gene. The CDR3 extends over 14 amino acids.